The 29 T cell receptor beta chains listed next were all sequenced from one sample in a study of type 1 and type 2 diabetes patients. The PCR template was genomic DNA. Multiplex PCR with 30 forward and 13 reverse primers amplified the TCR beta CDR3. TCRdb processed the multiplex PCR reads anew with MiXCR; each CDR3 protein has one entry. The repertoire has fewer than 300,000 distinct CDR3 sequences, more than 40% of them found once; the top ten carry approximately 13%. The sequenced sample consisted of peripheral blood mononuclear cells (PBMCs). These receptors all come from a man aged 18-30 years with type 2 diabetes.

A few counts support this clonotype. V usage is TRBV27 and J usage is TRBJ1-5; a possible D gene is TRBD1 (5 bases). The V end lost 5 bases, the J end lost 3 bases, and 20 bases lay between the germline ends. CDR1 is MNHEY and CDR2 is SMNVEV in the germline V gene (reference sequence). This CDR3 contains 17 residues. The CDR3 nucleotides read TGTGCCAGCAGTCAAGGCACAGGCGCCTATAACAATCAGCCCCAGCATTTT. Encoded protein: CASSQGTGAYNNQPQHF.

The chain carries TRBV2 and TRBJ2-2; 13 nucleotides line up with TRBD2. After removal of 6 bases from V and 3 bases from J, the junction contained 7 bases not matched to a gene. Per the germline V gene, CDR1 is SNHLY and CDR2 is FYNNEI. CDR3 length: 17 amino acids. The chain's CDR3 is CASRKGLAGVYTGELFF. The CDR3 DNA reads TGTGCCAGCAGGAAAGGACTAGCGGGAGTATACACCGGGGAGCTGTTTTTT.

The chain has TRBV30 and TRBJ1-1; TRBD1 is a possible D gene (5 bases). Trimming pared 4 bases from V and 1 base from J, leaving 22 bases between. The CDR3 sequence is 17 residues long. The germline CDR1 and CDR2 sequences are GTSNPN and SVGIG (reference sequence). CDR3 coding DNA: TGTGCCTGGACCCTAGGGGTATTAAGTGACCGGAACACTGAAGCTTTCTTT. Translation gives CAWTLGVLSDRNTEAFF.

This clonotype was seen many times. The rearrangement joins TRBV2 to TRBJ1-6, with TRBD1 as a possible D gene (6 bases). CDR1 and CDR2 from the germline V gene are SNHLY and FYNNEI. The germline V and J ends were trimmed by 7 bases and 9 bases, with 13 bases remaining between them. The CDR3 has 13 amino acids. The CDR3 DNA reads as TGTGCCAGCATGGGGCAGGGGATTTCACCCCTCCACTTT. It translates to CASMGQGISPLHF.

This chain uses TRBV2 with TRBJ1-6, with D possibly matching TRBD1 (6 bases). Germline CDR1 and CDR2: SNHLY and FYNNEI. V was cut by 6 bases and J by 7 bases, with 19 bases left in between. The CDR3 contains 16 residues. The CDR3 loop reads CASRSGDWGTNSPLHF. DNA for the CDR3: TGTGCCAGCAGATCAGGGGATTGGGGAACCAATTCACCCCTCCACTTT.

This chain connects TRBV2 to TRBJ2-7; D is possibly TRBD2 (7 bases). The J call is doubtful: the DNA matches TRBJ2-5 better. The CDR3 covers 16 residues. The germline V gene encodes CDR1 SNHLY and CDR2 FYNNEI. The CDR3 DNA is TGTGCCAGCAGTGAGTCGACGGGGGAGGGGGAAGAGACCCAGTACTTC. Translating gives CASSESTGEGEETQYF.

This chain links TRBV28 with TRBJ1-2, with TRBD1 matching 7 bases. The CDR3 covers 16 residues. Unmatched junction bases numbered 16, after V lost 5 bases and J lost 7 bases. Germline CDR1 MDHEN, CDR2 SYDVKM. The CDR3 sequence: CASSELTGYGMAGYTF. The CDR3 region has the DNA TGTGCCAGCAGTGAGCTGACAGGGTACGGAATGGCTGGCTACACCTTC.

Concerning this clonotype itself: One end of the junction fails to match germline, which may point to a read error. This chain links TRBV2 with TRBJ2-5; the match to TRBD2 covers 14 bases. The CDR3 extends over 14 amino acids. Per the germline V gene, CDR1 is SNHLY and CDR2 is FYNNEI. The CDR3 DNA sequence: TGTGCCAGCAGTGCGGGACTAGCGGGGGATAGTCCGTTCTTC. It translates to CASSAGLAGDSPFF.

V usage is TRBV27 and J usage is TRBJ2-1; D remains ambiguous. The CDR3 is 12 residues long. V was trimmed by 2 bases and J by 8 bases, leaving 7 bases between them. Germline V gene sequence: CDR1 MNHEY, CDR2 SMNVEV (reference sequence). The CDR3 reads CASSLPGDEQFF. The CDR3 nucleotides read TGTGCCAGCAGTTTACCCGGAGATGAGCAGTTCTTC.

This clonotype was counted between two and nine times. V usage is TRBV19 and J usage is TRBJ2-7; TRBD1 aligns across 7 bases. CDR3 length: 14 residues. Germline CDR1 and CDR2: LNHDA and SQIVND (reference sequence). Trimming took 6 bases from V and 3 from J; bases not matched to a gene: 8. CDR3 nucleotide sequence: TGTGCCAGTAGCGACCGGGACAGCGTCTACGAGCAGTACTTC. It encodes CASSDRDSVYEQYF.

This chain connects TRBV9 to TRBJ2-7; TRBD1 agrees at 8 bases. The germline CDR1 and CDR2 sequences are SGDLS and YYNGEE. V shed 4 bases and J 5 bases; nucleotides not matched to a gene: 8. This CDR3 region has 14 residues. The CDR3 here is CASSSTGAGNEQYF. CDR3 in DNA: TGTGCCAGCAGCTCGACAGGGGCTGGGAACGAGCAGTACTTC. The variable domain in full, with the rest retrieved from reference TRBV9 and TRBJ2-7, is DSGVTQTPKHLITATGQRVTLRCSPRSGDLSVYWYQQSLDQGLQFLIQYYNGEERAKGNILERFSAQQFPDLHSELNLSSLELGDSALYFCASSSTGAGNEQYFGPGTRLTVT.

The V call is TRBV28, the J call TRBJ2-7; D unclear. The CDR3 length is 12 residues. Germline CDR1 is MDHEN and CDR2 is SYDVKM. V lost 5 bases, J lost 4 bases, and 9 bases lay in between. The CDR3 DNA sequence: TGTGCCAGCAGTCCCGGCCGGTACGAGCAGTACTTC. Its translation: CASSPGRYEQYF.

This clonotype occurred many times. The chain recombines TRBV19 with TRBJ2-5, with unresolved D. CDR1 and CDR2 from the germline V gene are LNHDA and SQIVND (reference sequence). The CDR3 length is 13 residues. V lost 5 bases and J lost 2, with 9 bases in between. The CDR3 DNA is TGTGCCAGTAGTTTCATCACACAAGAGACCCAGTACTTC. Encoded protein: CASSFITQETQYF.

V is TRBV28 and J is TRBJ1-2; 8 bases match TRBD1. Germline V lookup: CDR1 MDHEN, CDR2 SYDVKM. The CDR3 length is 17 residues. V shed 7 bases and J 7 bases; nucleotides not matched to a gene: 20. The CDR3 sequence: CASNKGAGGAVGSGYTF. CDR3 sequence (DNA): TGTGCCAGCAACAAGGGGGCAGGGGGCGCGGTCGGTAGTGGCTACACCTTC.

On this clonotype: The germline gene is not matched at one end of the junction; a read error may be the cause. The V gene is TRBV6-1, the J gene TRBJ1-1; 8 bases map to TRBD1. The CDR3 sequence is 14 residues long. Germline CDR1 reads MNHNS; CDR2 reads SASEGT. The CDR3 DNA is TGTGCCATCAGTGAGTCGACAGGGGACACTGAAGCTTTCTTT. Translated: CAISESTGDTEAFF.

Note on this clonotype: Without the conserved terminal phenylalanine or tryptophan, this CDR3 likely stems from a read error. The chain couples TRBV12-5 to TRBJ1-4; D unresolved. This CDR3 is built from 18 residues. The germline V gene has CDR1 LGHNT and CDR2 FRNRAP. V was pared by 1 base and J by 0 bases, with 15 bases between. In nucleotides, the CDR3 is TGTGCTAGTGGTTTGGAGTTGGGAGAATTTGCAACTAATGAAAAACTGTTTCTT. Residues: CASGLELGEFATNEKLFL.

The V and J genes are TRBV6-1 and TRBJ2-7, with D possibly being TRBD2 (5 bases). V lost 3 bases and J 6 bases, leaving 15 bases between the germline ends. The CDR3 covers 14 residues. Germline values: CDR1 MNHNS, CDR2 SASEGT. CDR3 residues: CASSEQLGPAEQYF. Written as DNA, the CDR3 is TGTGCCAGCAGTGAGCAACTAGGACCGGCCGAGCAGTACTTC.

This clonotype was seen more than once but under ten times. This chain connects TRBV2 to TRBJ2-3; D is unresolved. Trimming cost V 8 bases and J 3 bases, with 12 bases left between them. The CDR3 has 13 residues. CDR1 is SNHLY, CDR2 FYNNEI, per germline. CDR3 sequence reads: CASLQDQTDTQYF. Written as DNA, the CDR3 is TGTGCCAGCTTGCAGGATCAAACAGATACGCAGTATTTT.

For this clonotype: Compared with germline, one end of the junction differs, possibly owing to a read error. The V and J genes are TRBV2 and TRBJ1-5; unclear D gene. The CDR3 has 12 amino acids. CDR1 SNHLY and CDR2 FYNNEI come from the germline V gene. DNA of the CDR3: TGTGGCAGCGATCAGGCAGGTCAGCCCCAGCATTTT. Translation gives CGSDQAGQPQHF.

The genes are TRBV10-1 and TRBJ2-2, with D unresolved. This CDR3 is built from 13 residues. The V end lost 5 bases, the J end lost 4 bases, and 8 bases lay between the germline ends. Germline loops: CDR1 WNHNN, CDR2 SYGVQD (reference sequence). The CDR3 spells CASSYTVTGELFF. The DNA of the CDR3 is TGCGCCAGCAGTTATACAGTCACCGGGGAGCTGTTTTTT.

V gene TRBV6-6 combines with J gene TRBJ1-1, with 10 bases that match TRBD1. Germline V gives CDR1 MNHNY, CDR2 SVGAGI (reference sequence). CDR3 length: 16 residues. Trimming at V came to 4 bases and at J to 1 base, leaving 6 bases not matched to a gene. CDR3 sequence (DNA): TGTGCCAGCAGTTTATGGACAGGGGGACGGAACACTGAAGCTTTCTTT. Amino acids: CASSLWTGGRNTEAFF.

The CDR3 DNA sequence: TGTGCCATCAGTGACATCGGGACAGGGTACTACGAGCAGTACTTC. Residues: CAISDIGTGYYEQYF. The chain combines TRBV10-3 with TRBJ2-7; 9 nucleotides align to TRBD1. Germline assignment: CDR1 ENHRY and CDR2 SYGVKD. V lost 3 bases and J lost 3; bases outside the gene matches: 6. CDR3 length: 15 residues.

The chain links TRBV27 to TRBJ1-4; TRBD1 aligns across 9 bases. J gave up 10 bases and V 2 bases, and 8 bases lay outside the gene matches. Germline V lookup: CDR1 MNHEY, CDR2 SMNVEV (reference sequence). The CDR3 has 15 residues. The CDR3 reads CASSLTTGTGRKLFF. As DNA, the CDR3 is TGTGCCAGCAGTTTAACGACCGGGACAGGGAGAAAACTGTTTTTT. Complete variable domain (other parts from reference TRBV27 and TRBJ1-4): EAQVTQNPRYLITVTGKKLTVTCSQNMNHEYMSWYRQDPGLGLRQIYYSMNVEVTDKGDVPEGYKVSRKEKRNFPLILESPSPNQTSLYFCASSLTTGTGRKLFFGSGTQLSVL.

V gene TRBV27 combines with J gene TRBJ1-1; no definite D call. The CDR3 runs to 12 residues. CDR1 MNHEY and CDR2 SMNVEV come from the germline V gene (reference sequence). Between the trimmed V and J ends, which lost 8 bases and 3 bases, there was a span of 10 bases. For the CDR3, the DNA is TGTGCCAGCCAAGGAAGGGACACTGAAGCTTTCTTT. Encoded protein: CASQGRDTEAFF.

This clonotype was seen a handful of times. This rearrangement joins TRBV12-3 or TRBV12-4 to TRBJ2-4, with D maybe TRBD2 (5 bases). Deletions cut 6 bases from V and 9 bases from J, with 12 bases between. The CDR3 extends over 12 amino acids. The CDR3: CASRDHAGIQYF. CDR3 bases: TGTGCCAGCAGGGACCACGCGGGCATTCAGTACTTC.

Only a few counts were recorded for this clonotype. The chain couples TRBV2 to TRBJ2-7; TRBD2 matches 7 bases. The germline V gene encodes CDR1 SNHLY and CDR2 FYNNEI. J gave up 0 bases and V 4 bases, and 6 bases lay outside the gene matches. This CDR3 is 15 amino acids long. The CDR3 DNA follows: TGTGCCAGCAGTGGTCTAGCGGCCCTCTCCTACGAGCAGTACTTC. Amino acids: CASSGLAALSYEQYF.

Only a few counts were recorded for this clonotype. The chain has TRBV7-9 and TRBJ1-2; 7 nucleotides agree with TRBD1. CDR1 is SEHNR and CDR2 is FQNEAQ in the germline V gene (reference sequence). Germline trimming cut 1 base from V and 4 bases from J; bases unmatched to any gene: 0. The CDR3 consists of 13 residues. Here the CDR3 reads CASSLEGAYGYTF. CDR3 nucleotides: TGTGCCAGCAGCTTAGAGGGGGCCTATGGCTACACCTTC.

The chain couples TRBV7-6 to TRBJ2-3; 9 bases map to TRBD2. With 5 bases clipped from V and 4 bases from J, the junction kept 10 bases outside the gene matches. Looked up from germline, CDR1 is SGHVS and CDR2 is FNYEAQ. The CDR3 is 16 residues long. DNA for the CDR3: TGTGCCAGCAGCCTCAGTAGCGGGAGCGGCCCAGATACGCAGTATTTT. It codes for CASSLSSGSGPDTQYF.

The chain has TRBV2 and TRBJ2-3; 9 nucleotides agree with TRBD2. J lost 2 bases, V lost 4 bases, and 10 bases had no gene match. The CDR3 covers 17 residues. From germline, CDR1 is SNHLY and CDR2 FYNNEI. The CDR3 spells CASSGPLAGRITDTQYF. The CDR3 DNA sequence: TGTGCCAGCAGTGGGCCGCTAGCGGGGCGCATCACAGATACGCAGTATTTT.